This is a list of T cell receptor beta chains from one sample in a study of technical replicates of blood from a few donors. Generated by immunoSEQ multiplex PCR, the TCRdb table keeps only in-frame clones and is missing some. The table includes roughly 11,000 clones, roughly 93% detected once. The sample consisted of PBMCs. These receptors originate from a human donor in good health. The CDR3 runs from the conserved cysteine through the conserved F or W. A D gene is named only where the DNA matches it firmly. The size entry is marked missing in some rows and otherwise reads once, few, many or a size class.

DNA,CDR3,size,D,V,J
TGTGCCAGCAGTTTAAAGCGCCAAAGCACAGATACGCAGTATTTT,CASSLKRQSTDTQYF,-,-,TRBV27,TRBJ2-3
TGTGCCAGCAGCTTGGCCATGAGGGCCCACGAGCAGTACTTC,CASSLAMRAHEQYF,-,-,TRBV5-4,TRBJ2-7
TGTGCCAGCAGCCAAGGGGCCCTACAGTTCGCGAACACCGGGGAGCTGTTTTTT,CASSQGALQFANTGELFF,-,-,TRBV4-2,TRBJ2-2
TGTGCCAGCAGTTCTGGACTAGGGACCTACAATGAGCAGTTCTTC,CASSSGLGTYNEQFF,-,TRBD2,TRBV28,TRBJ2-1
TGTGCCAGCACCCTGGGGGGGGACAATCAGCCCCAGCATTTT,CASTLGGDNQPQHF,-,-,TRBV7-9,TRBJ1-5
TGTGCCAGCAGTCAGACAGATAGACTCAATCAGCCCCAGCATTTT,CASSQTDRLNQPQHF,-,-,TRBV27,TRBJ1-5
TGTGCCAGCTCACCGTCTAGGTCCTACAATGAGCAGTTCTTC,CASSPSRSYNEQFF,-,-,TRBV18,TRBJ2-1
TGCGCCAGCAGCTTAGGGACAGGGGCCACCCATGAAGCTTTCTTT,CASSLGTGATHEAFF,-,TRBD1,TRBV5-1,TRBJ1-1
TGTGCCAGCAGCTCATCGAGGGGGGGAGTTCGCCAAGAGACCCAGTACTTC,CASSSSRGGVRQETQYF,-,-,TRBV11-3,TRBJ2-5
TGTGCCAGCAGAGGGACTAGCGGGAATCATGAGCAGTTCTTC,CASRGTSGNHEQFF,-,TRBD2,TRBV6-5,TRBJ2-1
TGCGCCAGCAGTGAGTCGAGACAGGGCCCCTTCTCTGGCTACACCTTC,CASSESRQGPFSGYTF,-,TRBD1,TRBV10-1,TRBJ1-2
TGCAGTGCTTTTTATAATGAAAAACTGTTTTTT,CSAFYNEKLFF,-,-,TRBV20-1,TRBJ1-4
TGTGCCAGCAGCCACCGAACCTCCTGGACTAGGGTAGAGACCCAGTACTTC,CASSHRTSWTRVETQYF,-,TRBD2,TRBV27,TRBJ2-5
TGTGCCAGCAGCTTGTTCCCAGCGGATATTCAGTACTTC,CASSLFPADIQYF,-,-,TRBV5-5,TRBJ2-4
TGTGCCAGCAGTTTAGTAGGGGGCGCATACGAGCAGTACTTC,CASSLVGGAYEQYF,-,TRBD1,TRBV28,TRBJ2-7
TGCGCCAGCAGCCAAGATCTAGAGCGGACCGCCCGCGATGAAAAACTGTTTTTT,CASSQDLERTARDEKLFF,-,-,TRBV4-1,TRBJ1-4
TGTGCCAGCAGTCCGGACAGGCAGGGGAGACAGCCCCAGCATTTT,CASSPDRQGRQPQHF,-,TRBD1,TRBV28,TRBJ1-5
TGCGCCAGCAGCTCCACGACAGGGATTTTCTACGAGCAGTACTTC,CASSSTTGIFYEQYF,-,TRBD1,TRBV5-1,TRBJ2-7
TGTGCCAGCAGCTCACTAGCGGGAGAGTTCTACGAGCAGTACTTC,CASSSLAGEFYEQYF,once,TRBD2,TRBV5-4,TRBJ2-7
TGTGCCAGCAACACATATATATGGAGCAATCAGCCCCAGCATTTT,CASNTYIWSNQPQHF,once,-,TRBV28,TRBJ1-5
TGCGCCAGCAGCTTAGACACAGGGGGTGACACTGAAGCTTTCTTT,CASSLDTGGDTEAFF,-,TRBD1,TRBV5-1,TRBJ1-1
TGTGCCAGCACTTACGGCAGGGATGGCTACGAGCAGTACTTC,CASTYGRDGYEQYF,-,-,TRBV6-5,TRBJ2-7
TGTGCCAGCTCAATAGTAGGCTTAGGAGATCAGCCCCAGCATTTT,CASSIVGLGDQPQHF,-,-,TRBV18,TRBJ1-5
TGTGCCAGCAGTGGGACTAGCGGGCACAATGAGCAGTTCTTC,CASSGTSGHNEQFF,-,TRBD2,TRBV27,TRBJ2-1
TGTGCCAGCAGTCCCGACAGGGTCACAGATACGCAGTATTTT,CASSPDRVTDTQYF,-,TRBD1,TRBV25-1,TRBJ2-3
TGCGCCAGCAGTGAGCAAGAGAGTCAGCCCCAGCATTTT,CASSEQESQPQHF,-,-,TRBV10-2,TRBJ1-5
TGCGCCAGCAGCTTGATCCCGGGACTAGCGGGAGCTGGTGGCACCGGGGAGCTGTTTTTT,CASSLIPGLAGAGGTGELFF,-,TRBD2,TRBV5-1,TRBJ2-2
TGTGCCAGCAGTTACTCCGGGACAAGCTATGGCTACACCTTC,CASSYSGTSYGYTF,-,-,TRBV6-5,TRBJ1-2
TGTGCCAGCAGCTTGACAGCTTCTAATGAAAAACTGTTTTTT,CASSLTASNEKLFF,-,-,TRBV6-1,TRBJ1-4
TGTGCCAATCGGGACAGGATAGGGACTGAAGCTTTCTTT,CANRDRIGTEAFF,once,TRBD1,TRBV19,TRBJ1-1
TGCGCCAGCAGCGCTGGGACTAGCGGACTTTACAATGAGCAGTTCTTC,CASSAGTSGLYNEQFF,-,TRBD2,TRBV5-1,TRBJ2-1
TGTGCCAGCCAGGGACTAGCGGGATCCTACGAGCAGTACTTC,CASQGLAGSYEQYF,-,TRBD2,TRBV2,TRBJ2-7
TGTGCCAGCAGCTTCCGACAGGGAGTAGGGGAAAAACTGTTTTTT,CASSFRQGVGEKLFF,-,TRBD1,TRBV7-9,TRBJ1-4
TGTGCCAGCAGCGGGGGGGGGCGGACAATAACCTACGAGCAGTACTTC,CASSGGGRTITYEQYF,-,-,TRBV7-8,TRBJ2-7
TGTGCCAGCAGTTTGGTGACGACAGCCCGGAATAATGAAAAACTGTTTTTT,CASSLVTTARNNEKLFF,-,-,TRBV27,TRBJ1-4
TGTGCCAGCAGCGCCGGTACAGATACGCAGTATTTT,CASSAGTDTQYF,-,-,TRBV7-9,TRBJ2-3
TGTGCCAGCAGCCAAGTCGAAGGGGAAAACATTCAGTACTTC,CASSQVEGENIQYF,-,-,TRBV4-2,TRBJ2-4
TGTGCCAGCTCACCTGAAGGGACTAGCGGGTCCAATGAGCAGTTCTTC,CASSPEGTSGSNEQFF,once,TRBD2,TRBV18,TRBJ2-1
TGTGCCAGCAGTACACCGGGACAGCCGTGGGAGACCCAGTACTTC,CASSTPGQPWETQYF,-,TRBD1,TRBV28,TRBJ2-5
TGTGCCAGTAGTATCACCGGGACTAGCGGGAGGAGTGATGAGCAGTTCTTC,CASSITGTSGRSDEQFF,-,TRBD2,TRBV19,TRBJ2-1
TGTGCCAGCAGCTCCCCGGTGGTTAGTGAAGCTTTCTTT,CASSSPVVSEAFF,few,-,TRBV6-5,TRBJ1-1
TGTGCCAGCACCGGAGGGTTAAGCACAGATACGCAGTATTTT,CASTGGLSTDTQYF,-,-,TRBV11-2,TRBJ2-3
TGTGCCAGCAGCTTACTAGCGGGGCCTAGCACAGATACGCAGTATTTT,CASSLLAGPSTDTQYF,-,TRBD2,TRBV7-8,TRBJ2-3